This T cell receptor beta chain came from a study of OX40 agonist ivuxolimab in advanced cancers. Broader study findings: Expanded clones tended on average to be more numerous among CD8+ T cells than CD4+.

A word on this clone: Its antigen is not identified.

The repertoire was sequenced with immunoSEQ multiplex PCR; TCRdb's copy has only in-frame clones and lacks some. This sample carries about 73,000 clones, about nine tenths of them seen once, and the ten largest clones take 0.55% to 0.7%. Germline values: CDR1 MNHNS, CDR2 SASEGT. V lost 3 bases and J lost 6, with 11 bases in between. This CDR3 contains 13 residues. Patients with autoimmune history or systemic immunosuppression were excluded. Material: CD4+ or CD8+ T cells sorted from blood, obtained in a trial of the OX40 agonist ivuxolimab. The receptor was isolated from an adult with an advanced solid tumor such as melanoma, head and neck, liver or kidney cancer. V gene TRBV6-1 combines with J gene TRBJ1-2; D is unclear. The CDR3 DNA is TGTGCCAGCAGTGATCCTTGGGGAGATGGCTACACCTTC. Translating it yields CASSDPWGDGYTF.